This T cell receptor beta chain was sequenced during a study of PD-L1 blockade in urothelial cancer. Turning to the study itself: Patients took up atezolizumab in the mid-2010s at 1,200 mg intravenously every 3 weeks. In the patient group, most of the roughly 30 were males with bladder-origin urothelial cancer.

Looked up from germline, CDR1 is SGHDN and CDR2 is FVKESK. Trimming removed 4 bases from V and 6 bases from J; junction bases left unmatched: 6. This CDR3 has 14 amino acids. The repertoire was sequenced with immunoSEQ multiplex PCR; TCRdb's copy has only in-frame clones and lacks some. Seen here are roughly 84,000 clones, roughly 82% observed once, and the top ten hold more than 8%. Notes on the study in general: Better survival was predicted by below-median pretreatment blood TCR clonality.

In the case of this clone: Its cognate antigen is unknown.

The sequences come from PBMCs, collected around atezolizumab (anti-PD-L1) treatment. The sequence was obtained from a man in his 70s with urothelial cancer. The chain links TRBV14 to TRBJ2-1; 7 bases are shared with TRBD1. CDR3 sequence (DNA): TGTGCCAGCAGCCCACAGGGGCTTGGCAATGAGCAGTTCTTC. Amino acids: CASSPQGLGNEQFF.